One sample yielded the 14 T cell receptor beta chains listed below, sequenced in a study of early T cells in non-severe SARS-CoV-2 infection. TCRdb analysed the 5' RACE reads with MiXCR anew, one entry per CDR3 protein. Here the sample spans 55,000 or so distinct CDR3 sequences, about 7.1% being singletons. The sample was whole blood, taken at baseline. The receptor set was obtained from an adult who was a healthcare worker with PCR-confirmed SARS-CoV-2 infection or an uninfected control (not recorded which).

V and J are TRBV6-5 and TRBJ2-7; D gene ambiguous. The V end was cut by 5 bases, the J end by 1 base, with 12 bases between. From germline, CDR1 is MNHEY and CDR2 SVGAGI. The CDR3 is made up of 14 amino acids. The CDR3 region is CASSHSAVSYEQYF. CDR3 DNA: TGTGCCAGCAGTCATTCGGCAGTGTCCTACGAGCAGTACTTC.

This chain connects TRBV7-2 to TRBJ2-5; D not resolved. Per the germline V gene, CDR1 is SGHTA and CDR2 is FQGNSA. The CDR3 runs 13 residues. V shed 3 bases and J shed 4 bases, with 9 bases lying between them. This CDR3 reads CASSLQAPETQYF. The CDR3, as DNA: TGTGCCAGCAGCTTGCAGGCCCCAGAGACCCAGTACTTC. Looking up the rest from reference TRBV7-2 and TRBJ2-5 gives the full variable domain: GAGVSQSPSNKVTEKGKDVELRCDPISGHTALYWYRQSLGQGLEFLIYFQGNSAPDKSGLPSDRFSAERTGGSVSTLTIQRTQQEDSAVYLCASSLQAPETQYFGPGTRLLVL.

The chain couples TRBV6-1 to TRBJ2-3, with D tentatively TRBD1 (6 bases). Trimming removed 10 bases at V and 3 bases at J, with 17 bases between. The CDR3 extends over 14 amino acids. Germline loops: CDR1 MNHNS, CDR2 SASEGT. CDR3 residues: CATLARGKTDTQYF. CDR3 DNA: TGTGCCACCCTTGCAAGGGGGAAGACAGATACGCAGTATTTT.

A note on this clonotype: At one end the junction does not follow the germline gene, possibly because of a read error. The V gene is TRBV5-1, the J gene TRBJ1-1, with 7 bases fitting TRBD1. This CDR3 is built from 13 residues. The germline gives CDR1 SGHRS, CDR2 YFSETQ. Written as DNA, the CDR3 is TGCGCCAGCTCTGCGGGACAGAACCGTGAAGCTTTTTTT. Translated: CASSAGQNREAFF.

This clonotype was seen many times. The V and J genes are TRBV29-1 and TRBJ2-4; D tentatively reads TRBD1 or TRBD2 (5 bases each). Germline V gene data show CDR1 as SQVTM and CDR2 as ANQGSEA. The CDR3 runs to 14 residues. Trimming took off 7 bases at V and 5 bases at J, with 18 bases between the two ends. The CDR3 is CSAARGQGENIQYF. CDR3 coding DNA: TGCAGCGCTGCACGCGGGCAGGGAGAAAACATTCAGTACTTC.

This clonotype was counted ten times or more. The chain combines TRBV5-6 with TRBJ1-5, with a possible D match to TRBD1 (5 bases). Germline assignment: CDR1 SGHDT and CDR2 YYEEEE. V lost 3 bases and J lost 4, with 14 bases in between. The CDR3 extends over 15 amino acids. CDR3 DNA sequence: TGTGCCAGCAGCTCCCGGACACTACGAAATCAGCCCCAGCATTTT. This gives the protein CASSSRTLRNQPQHF.

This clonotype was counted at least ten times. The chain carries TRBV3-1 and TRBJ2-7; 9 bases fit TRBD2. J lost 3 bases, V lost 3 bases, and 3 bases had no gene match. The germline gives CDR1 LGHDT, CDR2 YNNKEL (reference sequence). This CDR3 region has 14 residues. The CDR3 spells CASSHSGGVYEQYF. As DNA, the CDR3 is TGTGCCAGCAGCCATAGCGGGGGAGTCTACGAGCAGTACTTC.

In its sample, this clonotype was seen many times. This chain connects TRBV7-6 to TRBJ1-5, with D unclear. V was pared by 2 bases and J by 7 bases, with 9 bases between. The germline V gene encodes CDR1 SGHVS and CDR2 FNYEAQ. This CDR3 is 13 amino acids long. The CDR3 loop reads CASSLLGGQPQHF. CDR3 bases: TGTGCCAGCAGCTTACTCGGTGGCCAGCCCCAGCATTTT.

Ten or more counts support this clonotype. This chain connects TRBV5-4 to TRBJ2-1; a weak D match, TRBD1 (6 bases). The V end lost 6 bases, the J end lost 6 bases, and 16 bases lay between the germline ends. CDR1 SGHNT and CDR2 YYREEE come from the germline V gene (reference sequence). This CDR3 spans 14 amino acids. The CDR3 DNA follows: TGTGCCAGCACAGGACAGAGTGGATCCAATGAGCAGTTCTTC. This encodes CASTGQSGSNEQFF. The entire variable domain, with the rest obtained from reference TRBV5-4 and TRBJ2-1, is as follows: ETGVTQSPTHLIKTRGQQVTLRCSSQSGHNTVSWYQQALGQGPQFIFQYYREEENGRGNFPPRFSGLQFPNYSSELNVNALELDDSALYLCASTGQSGSNEQFFGPGTRLTVL.

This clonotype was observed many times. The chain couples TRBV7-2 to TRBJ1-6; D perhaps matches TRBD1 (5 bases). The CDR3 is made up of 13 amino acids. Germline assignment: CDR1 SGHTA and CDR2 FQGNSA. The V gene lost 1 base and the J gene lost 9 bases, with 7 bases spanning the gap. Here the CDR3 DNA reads TGTGCCAGCAGCTTAGAGGGGCTTTCACCCCTCCACTTT. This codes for CASSLEGLSPLHF.

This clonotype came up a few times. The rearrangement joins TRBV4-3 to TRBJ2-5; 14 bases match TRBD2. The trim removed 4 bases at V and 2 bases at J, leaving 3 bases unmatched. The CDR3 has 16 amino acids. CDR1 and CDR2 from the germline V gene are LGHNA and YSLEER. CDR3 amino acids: CASSLGTSGGQETQYF. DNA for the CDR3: TGCGCCAGCAGCCTGGGGACTAGCGGGGGACAAGAGACCCAGTACTTC.

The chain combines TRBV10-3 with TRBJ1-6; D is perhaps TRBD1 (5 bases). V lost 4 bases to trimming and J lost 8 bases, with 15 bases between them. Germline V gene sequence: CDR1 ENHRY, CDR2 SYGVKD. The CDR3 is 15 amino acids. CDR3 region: CAISVSGTRDSPLHF. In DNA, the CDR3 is TGTGCCATCAGTGTCTCCGGGACCAGGGATTCACCCCTCCACTTT.

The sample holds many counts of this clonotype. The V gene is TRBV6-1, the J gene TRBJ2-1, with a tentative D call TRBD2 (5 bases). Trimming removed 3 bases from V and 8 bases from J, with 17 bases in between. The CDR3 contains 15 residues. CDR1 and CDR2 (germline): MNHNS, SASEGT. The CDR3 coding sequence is TGTGCCAGCAGTGAGGTGGACTCCGGTGTTTATGAGCAGTTCTTC. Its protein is CASSEVDSGVYEQFF.

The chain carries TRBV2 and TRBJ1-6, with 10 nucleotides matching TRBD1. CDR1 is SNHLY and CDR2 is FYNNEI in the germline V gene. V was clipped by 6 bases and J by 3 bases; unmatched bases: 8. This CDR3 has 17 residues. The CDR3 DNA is TGTGCCAGCAGGCGGGACAGGGGCATGGTCTATAATTCACCCCTCCACTTT. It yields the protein CASRRDRGMVYNSPLHF. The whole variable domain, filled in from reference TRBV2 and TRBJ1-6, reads EPEVTQTPSHQVTQMGQEVILRCVPISNHLYFYWYRQILGQKVEFLVSFYNNEISEKSEIFDDQFSVERPDGSNFTLKIRSTKLEDSAMYFCASRRDRGMVYNSPLHFGNGTRLTVT.